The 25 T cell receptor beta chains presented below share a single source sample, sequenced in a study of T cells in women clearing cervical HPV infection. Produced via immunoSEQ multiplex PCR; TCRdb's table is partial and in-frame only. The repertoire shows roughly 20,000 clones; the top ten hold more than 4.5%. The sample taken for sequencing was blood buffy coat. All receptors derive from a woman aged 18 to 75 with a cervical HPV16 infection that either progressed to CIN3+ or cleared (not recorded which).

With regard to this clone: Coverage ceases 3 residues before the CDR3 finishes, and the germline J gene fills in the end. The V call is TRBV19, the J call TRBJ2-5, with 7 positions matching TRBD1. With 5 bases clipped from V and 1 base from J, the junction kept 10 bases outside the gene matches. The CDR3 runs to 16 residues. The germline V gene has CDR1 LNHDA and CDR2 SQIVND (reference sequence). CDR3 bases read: TGTGCCAGTAGTGACGGTTACGGGGACAGCCAAGAGACC. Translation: CASSDGYGDSQET. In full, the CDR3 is CASSDGYGDSQETQYF.

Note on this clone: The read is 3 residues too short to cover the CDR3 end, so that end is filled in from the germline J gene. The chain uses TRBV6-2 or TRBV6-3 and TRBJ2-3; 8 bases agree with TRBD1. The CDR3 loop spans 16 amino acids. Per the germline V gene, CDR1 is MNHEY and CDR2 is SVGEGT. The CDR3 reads CASSYVAGGIQETQYF. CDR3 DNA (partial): TGTGCCAGCAGTTACGTGGCAGGGGGCATCCAAGAGACG.

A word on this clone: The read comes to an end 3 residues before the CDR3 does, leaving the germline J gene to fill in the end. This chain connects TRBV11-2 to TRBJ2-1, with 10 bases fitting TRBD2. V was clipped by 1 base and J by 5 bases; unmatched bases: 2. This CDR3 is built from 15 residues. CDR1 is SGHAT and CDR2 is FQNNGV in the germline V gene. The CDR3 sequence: CASSLGTSGNNEQFF. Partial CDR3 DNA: TGTGCCAGCAGCTTAGGGACTAGCGGAAACAATGAG. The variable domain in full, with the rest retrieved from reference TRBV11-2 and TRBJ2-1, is EAGVAQSPRYKIIEKRQSVAFWCNPISGHATLYWYQQILGQGPKLLIQFQNNGVVDDSQLPKDRFSAERLKGVDSTLKIQPAKLEDSAVYLCASSLGTSGNNEQFFGPGTRLTVL.

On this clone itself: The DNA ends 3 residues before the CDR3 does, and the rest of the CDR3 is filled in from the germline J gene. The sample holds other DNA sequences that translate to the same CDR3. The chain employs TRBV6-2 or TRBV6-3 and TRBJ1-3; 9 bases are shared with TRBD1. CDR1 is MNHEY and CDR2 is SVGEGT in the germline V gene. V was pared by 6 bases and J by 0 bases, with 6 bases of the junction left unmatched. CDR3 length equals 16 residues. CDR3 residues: CASSWTGDLSGNTIYF. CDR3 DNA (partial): TGTGCCAGCAGCTGGACAGGGGACCTCTCTGGAAACACC.

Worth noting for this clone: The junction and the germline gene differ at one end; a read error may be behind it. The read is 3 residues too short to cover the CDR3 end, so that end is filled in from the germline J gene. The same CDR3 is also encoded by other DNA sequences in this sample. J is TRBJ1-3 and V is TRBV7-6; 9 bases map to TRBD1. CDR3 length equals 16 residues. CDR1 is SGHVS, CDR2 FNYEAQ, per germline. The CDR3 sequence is CASSSQGASSGNTIYF. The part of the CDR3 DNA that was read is TGTGCCAGCAGCTCACAGGGGGCGAGCTCTGGAAACACT.

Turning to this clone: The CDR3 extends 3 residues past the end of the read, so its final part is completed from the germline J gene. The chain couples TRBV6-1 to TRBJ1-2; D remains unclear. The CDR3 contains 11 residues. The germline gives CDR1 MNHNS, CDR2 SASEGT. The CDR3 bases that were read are TGTGCCAGCAGTGCCGTCTACGAC. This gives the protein CASSAVYD. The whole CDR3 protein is CASSAVYDYTF.

The covered CDR3 bases are TGTGCCAGCAGCCTGGCGGGGTATACAGATACG. Protein product: CASSLAGYTDT. The whole CDR3 sequence reads CASSLAGYTDTQYF. The rearrangement links TRBV7-2 to TRBJ2-3; a weak D match, TRBD2 (6 bases). The CDR3 is cut off 3 residues early in the read; its end comes from the germline J gene. The CDR3 covers 14 residues. Per germline, CDR1 SGHTA and CDR2 FQGNSA. The V end lost 5 bases, the J end lost 3 bases, and 12 bases lay between the germline ends.

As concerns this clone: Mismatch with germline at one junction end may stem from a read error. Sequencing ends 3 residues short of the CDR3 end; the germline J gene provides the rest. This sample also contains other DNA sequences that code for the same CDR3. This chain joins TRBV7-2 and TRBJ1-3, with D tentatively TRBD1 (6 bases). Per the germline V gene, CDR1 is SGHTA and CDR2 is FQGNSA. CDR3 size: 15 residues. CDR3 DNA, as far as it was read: TGTGCCAGCAGCTTAGGCGGGGGCTCTGGAAACACT. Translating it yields CASSLGGGSGNT. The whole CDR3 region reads CASSLGGGSGNTIYF.

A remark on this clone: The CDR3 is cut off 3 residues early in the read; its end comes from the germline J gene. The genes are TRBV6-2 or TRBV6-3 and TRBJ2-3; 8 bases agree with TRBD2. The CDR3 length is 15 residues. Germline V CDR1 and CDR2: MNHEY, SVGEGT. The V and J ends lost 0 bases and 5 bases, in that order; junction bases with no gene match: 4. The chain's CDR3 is CASSYSSGGGDTQYF. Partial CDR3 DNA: TGTGCCAGCAGTTACTCCTCGGGGGGGGGAGATACG.

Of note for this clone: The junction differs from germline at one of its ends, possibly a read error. CDR3 region: CASSPGRASVDNEQFF. CDR3 DNA (partial): TGTGCTAGCAGCCCCGGTCGGGCTAGCGTAGACAATGAG. The chain carries TRBV7-7 and TRBJ2-1, with D maybe TRBD2 (6 bases). The read ends 3 residues before the CDR3 terminus; that terminus is restored from the germline J gene. This CDR3 comprises 16 residues. Looked up from germline, CDR1 is SSHAT and CDR2 is FNYEAQ (reference sequence).

This CDR3 reads CSAKTSGRTQTGELFF. The sequenced part of the CDR3 DNA is TGCAGTGCTAAAACTTCCGGGAGGACACAGACCGGGGAG. The chain recombines TRBV20-1 with TRBJ2-2; 7 nucleotides match TRBD2. With the read ending 3 residues before the CDR3 end, the germline J gene is used to fill in that end. J lost 5 bases, V lost 4 bases, and 13 bases had no gene match. The germline CDR1 and CDR2 sequences are DFQATT and SNEGSKA (reference sequence). The CDR3 runs to 16 residues.

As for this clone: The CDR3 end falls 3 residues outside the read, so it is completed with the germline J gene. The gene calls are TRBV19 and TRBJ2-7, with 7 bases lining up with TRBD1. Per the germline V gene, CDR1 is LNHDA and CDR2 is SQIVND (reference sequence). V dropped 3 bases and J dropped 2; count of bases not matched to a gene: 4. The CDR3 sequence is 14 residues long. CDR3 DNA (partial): TGTGCCAGTAGTATCACAGGGGAAGCCTACGAG. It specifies CASSITGEAYE. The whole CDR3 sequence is CASSITGEAYEQYF.

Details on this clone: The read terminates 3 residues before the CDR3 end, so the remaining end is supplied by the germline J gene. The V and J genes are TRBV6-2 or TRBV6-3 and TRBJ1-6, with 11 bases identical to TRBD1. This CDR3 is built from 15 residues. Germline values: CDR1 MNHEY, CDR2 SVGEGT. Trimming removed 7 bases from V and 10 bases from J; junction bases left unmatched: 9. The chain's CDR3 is CASISAGQGVSPLHF. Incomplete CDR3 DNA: TGTGCCAGCATCTCCGCGGGACAGGGGGTATCACCC.

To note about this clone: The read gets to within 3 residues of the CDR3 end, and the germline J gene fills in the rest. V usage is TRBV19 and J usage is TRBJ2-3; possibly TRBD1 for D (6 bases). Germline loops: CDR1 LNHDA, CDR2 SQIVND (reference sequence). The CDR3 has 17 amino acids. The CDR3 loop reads CASSIGPRTAKKETQYF. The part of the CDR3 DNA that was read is TGTGCCAGTAGTATAGGCCCGCGGACAGCCAAGAAAGAGACG.

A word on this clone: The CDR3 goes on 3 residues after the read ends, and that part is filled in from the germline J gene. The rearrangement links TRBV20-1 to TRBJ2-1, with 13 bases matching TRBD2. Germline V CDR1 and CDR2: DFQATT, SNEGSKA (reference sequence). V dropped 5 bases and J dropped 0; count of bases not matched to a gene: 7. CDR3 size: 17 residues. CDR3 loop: CSAPGLAGAYSYNEQFF. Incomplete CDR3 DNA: TGCAGTGCTCCAGGACTAGCGGGGGCCTACTCCTACAATGAG.

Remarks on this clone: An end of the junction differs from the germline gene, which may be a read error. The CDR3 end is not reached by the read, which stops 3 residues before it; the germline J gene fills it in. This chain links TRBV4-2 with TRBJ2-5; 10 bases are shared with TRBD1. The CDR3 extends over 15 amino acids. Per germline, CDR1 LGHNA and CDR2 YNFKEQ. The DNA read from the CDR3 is TGCGCCAGCAGCCAAGGGACAGGGGAACAAGAGACC. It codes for CASSQGTGEQET. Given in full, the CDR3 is CASSQGTGEQETQYF.

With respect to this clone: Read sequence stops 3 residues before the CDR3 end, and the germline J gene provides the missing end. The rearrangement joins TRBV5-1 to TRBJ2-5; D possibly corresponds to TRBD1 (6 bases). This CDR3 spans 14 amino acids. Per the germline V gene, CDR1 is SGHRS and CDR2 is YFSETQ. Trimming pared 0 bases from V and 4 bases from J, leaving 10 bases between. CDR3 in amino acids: CASSLVAGVETQYF. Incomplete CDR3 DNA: TGCGCCAGCAGCTTGGTCGCAGGGGTAGAGACC.

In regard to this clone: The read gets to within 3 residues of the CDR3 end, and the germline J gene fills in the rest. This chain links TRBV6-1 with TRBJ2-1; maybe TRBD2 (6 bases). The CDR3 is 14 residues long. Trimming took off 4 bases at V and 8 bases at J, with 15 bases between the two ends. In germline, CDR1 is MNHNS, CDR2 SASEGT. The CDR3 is CASSGMRLVYEQFF. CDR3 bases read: TGTGCCAGCAGTGGTATGAGACTAGTCTATGAG.

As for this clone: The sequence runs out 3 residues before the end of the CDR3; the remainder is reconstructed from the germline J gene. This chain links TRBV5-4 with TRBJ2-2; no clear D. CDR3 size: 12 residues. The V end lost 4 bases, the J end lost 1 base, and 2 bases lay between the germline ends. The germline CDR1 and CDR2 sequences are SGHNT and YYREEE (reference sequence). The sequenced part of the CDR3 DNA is TGTGCCAGCAGCCAGAACACCGGGGAG. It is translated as CASSQNTGE. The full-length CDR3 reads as CASSQNTGELFF.

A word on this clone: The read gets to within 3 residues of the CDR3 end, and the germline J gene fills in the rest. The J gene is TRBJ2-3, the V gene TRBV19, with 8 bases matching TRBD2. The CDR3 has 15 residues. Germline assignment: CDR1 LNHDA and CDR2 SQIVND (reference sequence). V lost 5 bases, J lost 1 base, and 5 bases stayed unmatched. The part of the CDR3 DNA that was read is TGTGCCAGTAGTCCGGGGGGGCCTGGCACAGATACG. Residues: CASSPGGPGTDT. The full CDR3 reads CASSPGGPGTDTQYF.

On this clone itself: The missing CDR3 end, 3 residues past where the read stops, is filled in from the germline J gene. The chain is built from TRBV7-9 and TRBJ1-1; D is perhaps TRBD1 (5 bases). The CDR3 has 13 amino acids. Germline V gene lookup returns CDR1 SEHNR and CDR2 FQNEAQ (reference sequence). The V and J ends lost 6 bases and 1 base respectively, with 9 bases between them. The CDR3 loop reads CASSTGGNTEAFF. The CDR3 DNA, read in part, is TGTGCCAGCAGTACGGGGGGGAACACTGAA.

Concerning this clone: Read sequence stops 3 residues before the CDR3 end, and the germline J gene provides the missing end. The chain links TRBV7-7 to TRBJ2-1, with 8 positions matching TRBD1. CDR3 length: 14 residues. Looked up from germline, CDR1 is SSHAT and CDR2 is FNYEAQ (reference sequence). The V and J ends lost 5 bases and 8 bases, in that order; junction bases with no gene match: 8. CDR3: CASSPRTGWDEQFF. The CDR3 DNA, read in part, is TGTGCCAGCAGCCCCCGGACAGGGTGGGATGAG.

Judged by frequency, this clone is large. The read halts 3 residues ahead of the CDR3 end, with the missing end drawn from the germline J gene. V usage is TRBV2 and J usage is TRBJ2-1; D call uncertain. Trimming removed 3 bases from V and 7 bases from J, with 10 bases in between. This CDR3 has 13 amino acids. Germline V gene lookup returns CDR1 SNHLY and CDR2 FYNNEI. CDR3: CASSDGINNEQFF. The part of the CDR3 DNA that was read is TGTGCCAGCAGTGACGGTATTAATAATGAG.

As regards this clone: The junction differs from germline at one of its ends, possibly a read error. The CDR3: CSSSVDTEAFF. The sequenced CDR3 bases are TGTTCCAGCAGTGTAGACACTGAA. The chain uses TRBV2 and TRBJ1-1; no clear D. The DNA ends 3 residues before the CDR3 does, and the rest of the CDR3 is filled in from the germline J gene. The germline V gene encodes CDR1 SNHLY and CDR2 FYNNEI. CDR3 size: 11 residues. The full variable domain, its missing parts supplied by reference TRBV2 and TRBJ1-1, is EPEVTQTPSHQVTQMGQEVILRCVPISNHLYFYWYRQILGQKVEFLVSFYNNEISEKSEIFDDQFSVERPDGSNFTLKIRSTKLEDSAMYFCSSSVDTEAFFGQGTRLTVV.

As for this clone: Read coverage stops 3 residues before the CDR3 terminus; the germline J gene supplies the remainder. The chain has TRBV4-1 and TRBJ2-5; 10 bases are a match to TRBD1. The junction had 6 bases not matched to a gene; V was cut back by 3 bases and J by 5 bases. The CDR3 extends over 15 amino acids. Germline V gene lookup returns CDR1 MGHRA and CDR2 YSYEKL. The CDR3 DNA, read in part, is TGCGCCAGCAGCCAGGGACAGGGGAGGCTTGAGACC. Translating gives CASSQGQGRLET. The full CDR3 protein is CASSQGQGRLETQYF.